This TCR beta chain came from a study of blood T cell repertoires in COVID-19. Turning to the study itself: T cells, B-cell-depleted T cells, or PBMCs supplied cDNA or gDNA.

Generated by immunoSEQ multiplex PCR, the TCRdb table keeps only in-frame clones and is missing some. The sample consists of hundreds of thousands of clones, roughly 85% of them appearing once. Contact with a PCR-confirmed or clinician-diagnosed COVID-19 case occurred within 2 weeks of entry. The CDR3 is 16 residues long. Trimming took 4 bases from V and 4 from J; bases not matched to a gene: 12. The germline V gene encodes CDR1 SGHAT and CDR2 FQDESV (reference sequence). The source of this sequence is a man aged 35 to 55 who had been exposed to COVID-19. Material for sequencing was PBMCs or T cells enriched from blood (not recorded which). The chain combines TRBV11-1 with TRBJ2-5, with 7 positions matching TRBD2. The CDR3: CASSSVLAPWGETQYF. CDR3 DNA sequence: TGTGCCAGCAGCTCCGTACTAGCGCCCTGGGGAGAGACCCAGTACTTC.